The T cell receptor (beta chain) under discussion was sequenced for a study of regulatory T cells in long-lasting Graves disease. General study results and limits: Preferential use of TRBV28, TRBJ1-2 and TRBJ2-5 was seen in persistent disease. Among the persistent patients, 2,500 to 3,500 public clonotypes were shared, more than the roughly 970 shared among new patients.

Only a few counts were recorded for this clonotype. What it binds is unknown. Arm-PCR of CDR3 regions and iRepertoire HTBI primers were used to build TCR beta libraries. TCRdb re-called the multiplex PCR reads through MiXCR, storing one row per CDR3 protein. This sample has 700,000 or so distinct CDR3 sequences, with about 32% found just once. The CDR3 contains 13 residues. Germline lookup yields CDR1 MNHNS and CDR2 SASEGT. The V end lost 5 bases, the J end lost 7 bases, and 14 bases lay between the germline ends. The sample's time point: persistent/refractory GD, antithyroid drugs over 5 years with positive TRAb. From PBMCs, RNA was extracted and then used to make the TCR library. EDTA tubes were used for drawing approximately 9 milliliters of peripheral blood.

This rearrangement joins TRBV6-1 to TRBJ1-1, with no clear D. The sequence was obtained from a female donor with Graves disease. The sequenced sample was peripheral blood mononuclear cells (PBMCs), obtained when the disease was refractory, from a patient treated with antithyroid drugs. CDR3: CASSLPPGYEAFF. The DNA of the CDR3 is TGTGCCAGCAGTCTGCCGCCGGGATATGAAGCTTTCTTT.